The sequence of this TCR beta chain was determined in a study of molecular identifiers for immune sequencing clone quantification (dated by TCRdb to the late 2010s). In the study overall: For a replicate experiment, the RNA from either approximately 20,000 or 100,000 naive CD8 T cells was divided into five aliquots, and four of those aliquots went on to sequencing. CD8 T cells were used in a methods study to benchmark molecular-identifier clustering-based TCR repertoire sequencing (MIDCIRS) and TCR RNA copy counting. Study-wide findings and limitations: Highly expanded clone sizes could be underestimated if identical TCR molecules share a barcode. When barcode sub-clustering was left out, chimeric consensus sequences inflated TCR diversity, with chimeras reaching as high as 47%. Around 2.9 recovered TCR RNA copies per cell were obtained by modeling, versus roughly 9.7 by digital PCR, implying a capture efficiency of 30% to 35%. A single cell's worth of spiked-in Jurkat TCR RNA was reported detectable even among under 1.1 million naive CD8 T cells. In CMV-specific effector cells, clones with more than 20 RNA copies contained over 99% of molecules, whereas in naive cells such clones contained under 1% of molecules. Spiked-in Jurkat TCR RNA (about 10 copies' worth), which is not part of the donor repertoire, was contained in the naive libraries.

Libraries of naive CD8 T cells were built from around 20,000 to 1,000,000 sorted cells, with 10%, 30% or 50% of the purified RNA used. On a BD FACSAria II, naive CD8 T cells were FACS-sorted as CD8+CD4-CCR7+CD45RA+ and collected into RLT Plus buffer. To test detection sensitivity, Jurkat RNA equal to around nine TCR copies was added to samples of about 17,000-1,100,000 naive CD8 T cells. Enrichment of CD8 T cells was done with RosetteSep CD8+ T Cell Enrichment Cocktail plus Ficoll-Paque, and ACK red cell lysis came afterward. This clonotype was seen repeatedly, ten times or more. Its antigen is currently not known. No qualities accompany the bases; no much larger clone lies one base away. The method was PCR. Instrument used: NextSeq 500. Bulk TCR libraries were prepared as previously described, using TCR primers listed in Table S5. Total RNA was purified with the Qiagen AllPrep DNA/RNA kit. Reads from multiple sequencing runs of the same library were pooled before analysis. Per the authors' processing: Only reads with exact TCR constant sequence were kept, trimmed to 150 nt, and grouped by their 12-nt molecular barcodes. Reads inside each barcode group were sub-clustered using a 15% Levenshtein threshold, and a quality-weighted consensus sequence was constructed for each RNA molecule. Non-functional sequences were removed, as were lower-count sequences one edit away from another. Based on a fit of two negative binomial distributions, barcode sub-clusters having less than 20% of the maximum read count were discarded. The public sequencing data were trimmed at Q25 with fastp and processed into clonotypes with MiXCR by TCRdb, which kept only in-frame beta chains. Duplicate CDR3 protein sequences are folded into a single record with the most common DNA and genes. TCRdb's processing, not the study's, gives the V and J calls here. This sample comprises under 800,000 distinct CDR3 sequences, 25% of them detected only once. About 0.78% of the sample is in the top ten clones.

The sequence derives from a human donor in good health. Some libraries in this study had Jurkat cell RNA spiked in. Sequencing was performed on naive CD8+ T cells from blood, with Jurkat cell RNA spiked in. The cell subset or site label corresponds to: FACS-sorted CD8+CD4-CCR7+CD45RA+ naive T cells.

The nucleotide sequence is TGTGCCAGCAGCCCACCCGGCAGCAATGAGCAGTTCTTC. Its translation is CASSPPGSNEQFF. The rearranged segments are TRBV14 and TRBJ2-1; a confident D gene designation cannot be given. The CDR3 sequence holds 13 residues, the cysteine and phenylalanine included. Only the CDR3 DNA is retained, 39 bases long and in frame from the first base. CDR1 and CDR2, per the germline V gene, are SGHDN and FVKESK. V was cut back by 4 bases and J by 6 bases, leaving a gap of 10 bases between them. Here the CDR3 is joined to the reference TRBV14 and TRBJ2-1 genes, and the full variable domain is: EAGVTQFPSHSVIEKGQTVTLRCDPISGHDNLYWYRRVMGKEIKFLLHFVKESKQDESGMPNNRFLAERTGGTYSTLKVQPAELEDSGVYFCASSPPGSNEQFFGPGTRLTVL.